This T cell receptor beta chain was sequenced for a study of Graves' ophthalmopathy and Graves' hyperthyroidism. In its sample, this clonotype was seen many times. Amplified TCR beta CDR3 regions were obtained using RNA transcripts as template. The library came from an HTBI-primed first-round RT-PCR and a second-round multiplex PCR. A single record per CDR3 protein comes from TCRdb applying MiXCR to the multiplex PCR reads. Among a few hundred thousand distinct CDR3 sequences listed, 15% to 20% were seen once. The V end lost 4 bases, the J end lost 6 bases, and 19 bases lay between the germline ends. The CDR3 length is 17 residues.

The chain is built from TRBV12-3 or TRBV12-4 and TRBJ2-6, with D perhaps TRBD1 (6 bases). This TCR derives from a woman younger than 30 with Graves' ophthalmopathy. What was sequenced was peripheral blood. This CDR3 is CASSSRLDRPLANVLTF. CDR3 in DNA: TGTGCCAGCAGTTCCCGCTTGGACAGACCCCTGGCCAACGTCCTGACTTTC.